Each of the 2 T cell receptor beta chains below was sequenced from the same sample in a study of blood T cell repertoires in COVID-19. Assay used: immunoSEQ multiplex PCR; TCRdb lists only in-frame clones, some missing. The sample gives about 410,000 clones, around 91% of which show up once; 1.5% to 1.7% is in the top ten. What was sequenced was peripheral blood. These receptors were collected from a woman in her thirties or forties with COVID-19, enrolled during active disease.

The rearrangement joins TRBV15 to TRBJ2-2; D is uncertain. Trimming removed 2 bases at V and 1 base at J, with 5 bases between. This CDR3 region has 14 residues. Germline loops: CDR1 LNHNV, CDR2 YYDKDF (reference sequence). The DNA of the CDR3 is TGTGCCACCAGCAGACGAGAGAACACCGGGGAGCTGTTTTTT. It yields the protein CATSRRENTGELFF.

The chain is built from TRBV6-2 or TRBV6-3 and TRBJ1-6; 11 bases are a match to TRBD1. The germline V gene has CDR1 MNHEY and CDR2 SVGEGT. The ends lost 4 bases at V and 5 bases at J; junction bases unmatched: 7. The CDR3 length is 17 residues. The CDR3 bases are TGTGCCAGCAGTTTACTCGGACAGGGGGCAAATAATTCACCCCTCCACTTT. It encodes CASSLLGQGANNSPLHF.